A single TCR beta chain is shown here with its context. This entry is derived from a study of identical twins. Carrying unique molecular identifiers, the cDNA also gained a universal primer site through template switching. MiXCR was run by TCRdb on the 5' RACE reads, yielding one entry per CDR3 protein. The data contain approximately 500,000 distinct CDR3 sequences, less than 25% of them singletons. This CDR3 region has 14 residues. V was shortened by 4 bases and J by 4 bases, with 12 bases between the two germline ends. Germline CDR1 reads LGHDT; CDR2 reads YNNKEL (reference sequence). No donor was unhealthy or non-Caucasian. The sample was also linked to a second study, of T cells expressing NK-cell markers. As reported in that work: Researchers got TCR beta repertoires out of sorted CD3+CD56+NKG2C+, CD3+CD56+NKG2C- and CD3+CD56-NKG2C+ T cells. Dominance of the CD3+CD56-NKG2C+ fraction by these clonotypes also held in several donors.

This TCR was sampled from a woman aged 18 to 35 in good health. The gene calls are TRBV3-1 and TRBJ2-3, with a weak D call TRBD2 (7 bases). Source material: CD4+ T cells sorted from blood. The CDR3 spells CASSPRGGADTQYF. In DNA form, the CDR3 reads TGTGCCAGCAGCCCAAGGGGGGGGGCAGATACGCAGTATTTT.